Given below is one T cell receptor (beta chain) in context. Treatment specified: randomized to nivolumab then ipilimumab (arm A) or the reverse (arm B). DNA-damaging chemotherapy had not been given to any patient beforehand. Sequenced by immunoSEQ multiplex PCR; TCRdb stores in-frame clones only, minus some. The sample contains some 18,000 clones, approximately 80% of which appear only once. This record belongs to a study of sequential checkpoint blockade in melanoma. About the research overall: Arm A got nivolumab then ipilimumab; arm B the reverse, 1:1. Each arm's sequence ended with maintenance nivolumab.

CDR1 is SGHRS and CDR2 is YFSETQ in the germline V gene. J gave up 4 bases and V 9 bases, and 8 bases lay outside the gene matches. This CDR3 is built from 13 residues. This receptor was taken from a human donor with melanoma. The rearrangement links TRBV5-1 to TRBJ2-3; the match to TRBD1 covers 7 bases. The input for sequencing was CD8+ T cells sorted from blood (inferred from file names), taken from a patient given nivolumab and ipilimumab in sequence. The CDR3 nucleotides read TGCGCCAACCCGGGTCAGGGGGCAGATACGCAGTATTTT. Translated, it gives CANPGQGADTQYF. Together with reference TRBV5-1 and TRBJ2-3, the CDR3 gives the full variable domain: KAGVTQTPRYLIKTRGQQVTLSCSPISGHRSVSWYQQTPGQGLQFLFEYFSETQRNKGNFPGRFSGRQFSNSRSEMNVSTLELGDSALYLCANPGQGADTQYFGPGTRLTVL.